Listed here are 30 T cell receptor beta chains from one sample, sequenced in a study of cytomegalovirus exposure and HLA in healthy donors. The primer mix had 60 Vbeta and 13 Jbeta primers. Assay: immunoSEQ multiplex PCR; the TCRdb copy retains only in-frame clones and omits some. The sample records some 150,000 clones, more than 65% being singletons. Material: PBMCs. These receptors were obtained from a man aged 25 to 40 in good health and CMV-seropositive.

This clone has a handful of counts. The gene calls are TRBV10-3 and TRBJ1-3; perhaps TRBD1 as D (6 bases). The V gene lost 0 bases and the J gene lost 0 bases, with 15 bases spanning the gap. Germline CDR1 and CDR2: ENHRY and SYGVKD. The CDR3 is 18 amino acids. The CDR3 DNA reads TGTGCCATCAGTGAGTCGACTACAGGGTCGTTCTCTGGAAACACCATATATTTT. Protein product: CAISESTTGSFSGNTIYF.

The V and J genes are TRBV5-8 and TRBJ2-7; 11 bases match TRBD2. V lost 1 base and J lost 3; bases outside the gene matches: 3. Germline CDR1 is SGHTS and CDR2 is YDEGEE. The CDR3 loop spans 15 amino acids. CDR3 amino acids: CASSLIAGGIYEQYF. As DNA, the CDR3 is TGTGCCAGCAGCTTGATAGCGGGGGGGATCTACGAGCAGTACTTC.

CDR3 bases: TGTGCCAGCAGCTCCGGACAGGGGGTTGTGGGGAATGAGCAGTTCTTC. This translates into CASSSGQGVVGNEQFF. This chain links TRBV5-4 with TRBJ2-1; 10 nucleotides align to TRBD1. With V trimmed by 3 bases and J by 7 bases, 10 bases remained unmatched. The CDR3 spans 16 residues. Germline lookup yields CDR1 SGHNT and CDR2 YYREEE (reference sequence).

The rearrangement links TRBV6-5 to TRBJ1-2; no reliable D call. The V and J ends lost 4 bases and 4 bases respectively, with 13 bases between them. This CDR3 region has 14 residues. Looked up from germline, CDR1 is MNHEY and CDR2 is SVGAGI. In DNA, the CDR3 is TGTGCCAGCAGTTCCGGGGTGGTTGGCTATGGCTACACCTTC. This codes for CASSSGVVGYGYTF.

The chain couples TRBV25-1 to TRBJ1-4; D perhaps matches TRBD1 (6 bases). Trimming removed 1 base from V and 2 bases from J, with 11 bases in between. In germline, CDR1 is MGHDK, CDR2 SYGVNS. The CDR3 runs to 16 residues. CDR3 amino acids: CASSEWGGETNEKLFF. In DNA, the CDR3 is TGTGCCAGCAGTGAATGGGGGGGCGAGACTAATGAAAAACTGTTTTTT.

The genes are TRBV27 and TRBJ1-2; 8 bases match TRBD1. Looked up from germline, CDR1 is MNHEY and CDR2 is SMNVEV (reference sequence). With V trimmed by 4 bases and J by 8 bases, 6 bases remained unmatched. This CDR3 has 13 residues. The CDR3 region is CASSSAPGGGYTF. The CDR3 bases are TGTGCCAGCAGTTCCGCCCCAGGGGGCGGCTACACCTTC.

CDR3 region: CASSLNRVVTYNSPLHF. The CDR3 DNA is TGTGCCAGCAGCTTAAACAGGGTGGTGACCTATAATTCACCCCTCCACTTT. The rearrangement joins TRBV11-2 to TRBJ1-6, with D tentatively TRBD1 (6 bases). The CDR3 runs 17 residues. Germline CDR1 and CDR2: SGHAT and FQNNGV. V was clipped by 2 bases and J by 2 bases, with 13 bases between them.

This clone is a singleton in its sample. Sequence at one end of the junction differs from germline and may be a read error. The chain combines TRBV28 with TRBJ2-7; D remains unclear. Germline CDR1 reads MDHEN; CDR2 reads SYDVKM. The CDR3 contains 14 residues. CDR3 nucleotide sequence: TGTGCCAGCAGCCTCCCGTCGCCCTCCTACGAGCTGTACTTC. Translated: CASSLPSPSYELYF.

Concerning this clone: This sample also contains other DNA sequences that code for the same CDR3. This chain links TRBV7-2 with TRBJ1-5; TRBD1 might be the D (5 bases). The CDR3 runs to 13 residues. Trimming shortened V by 2 bases and J by 4 bases, and 6 bases separated the two germline ends. Germline values: CDR1 SGHTA, CDR2 FQGNSA. The DNA for the CDR3 is TGTGCCAGCAGCTTAAGGGGTAATCAGCCCCAGCATTTT. It codes for CASSLRGNQPQHF.

The chain employs TRBV27 and TRBJ1-2; no firm D call. The germline gives CDR1 MNHEY, CDR2 SMNVEV (reference sequence). There are 15 residues in the CDR3. The V end was cut by 6 bases, the J end by 3 bases, with 17 bases between. This CDR3 is CASRGSSSGDYGYTF. The CDR3 nucleotides read TGTGCCAGCAGGGGAAGCTCCTCCGGGGACTATGGCTACACCTTC.

V and J are TRBV18 and TRBJ2-7; D gene unclear. Trimming pared 2 bases from V and 0 bases from J, leaving 17 bases between. Per germline, CDR1 KGHSH and CDR2 LQKENI. CDR3 length: 17 residues. The CDR3 is CASSPVIPSSGSYEQYF. CDR3 nucleotides: TGTGCCAGCTCACCAGTGATCCCCTCATCCGGCTCCTACGAGCAGTACTTC.

In this sample, this clone turned up a few times. The V gene is TRBV21-1, the J gene TRBJ2-1; TRBD2, the table's D call, lacks a check against the DNA. TRBV21-1 is assigned pseudogene status. This CDR3 comprises 11 residues. DNA of the CDR3: TGTGCCAGCAGCGCGTACAATGAGCAGTTCTTC. Its translation: CASSAYNEQFF.

This chain uses TRBV7-9 with TRBJ1-1; possible D gene TRBD1, 5 bases. Germline V gene data show CDR1 as SEHNR and CDR2 as FQNEAQ (reference sequence). The CDR3 is 15 amino acids. V was pared by 4 bases and J by 4 bases, with 16 bases between. The CDR3: CASSSFRVVGTEAFF. The CDR3 nucleotides read TGTGCCAGCAGCTCGTTCAGGGTTGTTGGCACTGAAGCTTTCTTT.

The chain carries TRBV7-8 and TRBJ2-7, with 9 bases aligning to TRBD2. CDR3 length: 15 amino acids. From germline, CDR1 is SGHVS and CDR2 FQNEAQ. V lost 4 bases and J lost 6; bases outside the gene matches: 10. The chain's CDR3 is CASSYGFAGGREQYF. CDR3 bases: TGTGCCAGCAGCTACGGGTTTGCGGGGGGGCGCGAGCAGTACTTC.

The rearrangement joins TRBV4-1 to TRBJ2-2, with a possible D match to TRBD1 (6 bases). The ends were cut back, 0 bases at V and 6 bases at J, with 17 bases in the middle. The CDR3 is 17 amino acids. CDR1 is MGHRA and CDR2 is YSYEKL in the germline V gene. The CDR3 region is CASSQDWIQGLSGELFF. The CDR3 nucleotides read TGCGCCAGCAGCCAAGATTGGATCCAGGGGCTATCCGGGGAGCTGTTTTTT.

The rearrangement links TRBV28 to TRBJ2-7; D is ambiguous. Germline loops: CDR1 MDHEN, CDR2 SYDVKM. V lost 6 bases, J lost 2 bases, and 11 bases lay in between. CDR3 size: 13 residues. The CDR3 reads CASSSGSPYEQYF. CDR3 sequence (DNA): TGTGCCAGCAGCTCAGGTTCCCCCTACGAGCAGTACTTC.

V and J are TRBV9 and TRBJ2-1, with 9 bases lining up with TRBD2. The CDR3 contains 16 residues. From germline, CDR1 is SGDLS and CDR2 YYNGEE. The trim removed 4 bases at V and 8 bases at J, leaving 13 bases unmatched. The CDR3 DNA reads TGTGCCAGCAGCCCCCGGCGGGAGGGAGTTATCCATGAGCAGTTCTTC. Amino acids: CASSPRREGVIHEQFF.

The gene calls are TRBV7-9 and TRBJ2-3, with 8 bases identical to TRBD1. CDR1 SEHNR and CDR2 FQNEAQ come from the germline V gene (reference sequence). The CDR3 length is 19 residues. The trim removed 6 bases at V and 1 base at J, leaving 18 bases unmatched. CDR3 protein: CASRWGTRGLLWGTDTQYF. The CDR3 DNA sequence: TGTGCCAGCAGGTGGGGGACCAGGGGGCTTCTTTGGGGCACAGATACGCAGTATTTT.

The chain uses TRBV7-2 and TRBJ2-1; TRBD2 aligns across 11 bases. This CDR3 is 18 amino acids long. Germline loops: CDR1 SGHTA, CDR2 FQGNSA. V lost 5 bases, J lost 1 base, and 10 bases stayed unmatched. This CDR3 reads CASSPLTSGTPSYNEQFF. CDR3 DNA: TGTGCCAGCAGCCCCCTGACTAGCGGGACCCCGTCCTACAATGAGCAGTTCTTC.

The V call is TRBV2, the J call TRBJ2-3; 7 bases agree with TRBD2. CDR3 length: 14 amino acids. Germline assignment: CDR1 SNHLY and CDR2 FYNNEI. Trimming removed 7 bases from V and 4 bases from J; junction bases left unmatched: 8. The CDR3 sequence: CASTKGGGSDTQYF. CDR3 coding DNA: TGTGCCAGCACGAAGGGCGGGGGATCAGATACGCAGTATTTT.

The sample holds one count of this clone. V is TRBV18 and J is TRBJ2-1; TRBD1 agrees at 7 bases. CDR1 KGHSH and CDR2 LQKENI come from the germline V gene. The CDR3 spans 15 residues. The junction had 3 bases not matched to a gene; V was cut back by 0 bases and J by 4 bases. CDR3 sequence (DNA): TGTGCCAGCTCACCACCTTTGACAGGGTACAATGAGCAGTTCTTC. Translating gives CASSPPLTGYNEQFF.

The count of this clone is one. V and J are TRBV5-1 and TRBJ2-2, with 14 bases matching TRBD2. From germline, CDR1 is SGHRS and CDR2 YFSETQ. The CDR3 runs to 18 residues. Germline trimming cut 3 bases from V and 5 bases from J; bases unmatched to any gene: 9. The CDR3 coding sequence is TGCGCCAGCAGCTCTTTACCGACTAGCGGGAGGGGAACCGGGGAGCTGTTTTTT. Protein: CASSSLPTSGRGTGELFF.

This clone was observed a few times. V usage is TRBV10-3 and J usage is TRBJ1-6; TRBD1 is a possible D gene (5 bases). Germline V gives CDR1 ENHRY, CDR2 SYGVKD. V was trimmed by 4 bases and J by 0 bases, leaving 16 bases between them. The CDR3 loop spans 18 amino acids. Written as DNA, the CDR3 is TGTGCCATCAGTGCCGGCAGGGAAACGTTCTCCTATAATTCACCCCTCCACTTT. The encoded protein is CAISAGRETFSYNSPLHF.

CDR3 coding DNA: TGTGCCAGCAGTCCAAGATATACTCCTCTACTCACCTACGAGCAGTACTTC. It encodes CASSPRYTPLLTYEQYF. The chain recombines TRBV14 with TRBJ2-7; D is undetermined. Germline V gives CDR1 SGHDN, CDR2 FVKESK. This CDR3 spans 17 amino acids. V was cut by 6 bases and J by 2 bases, with 23 bases left in between.

V is TRBV7-6 and J is TRBJ1-3; D ambiguous. V was trimmed by 3 bases and J by 4 bases, leaving 4 bases between them. The CDR3 is made up of 12 amino acids. Germline-derived CDR1 and CDR2 are SGHVS and FNYEAQ. CDR3 DNA sequence: TGTGCCAGCAGCTTTCAGGGAAACACCATATATTTT. Translating it yields CASSFQGNTIYF.

The chain links TRBV28 to TRBJ1-1; 7 bases map to TRBD1. V dropped 2 bases and J dropped 6; count of bases not matched to a gene: 6. Germline V lookup: CDR1 MDHEN, CDR2 SYDVKM. The CDR3 is 14 residues long. The CDR3 region has the DNA TGTGCCAGCAGTTTAATAGGGGGCGTCTCTGAAGCTTTCTTT. Protein product: CASSLIGGVSEAFF.

This clone appeared once. The chain recombines TRBV19 with TRBJ1-3; 7 nucleotides align to TRBD1. V lost 4 bases, J lost 0 bases, and 3 bases stayed unmatched. The CDR3 sequence is 15 residues long. Germline CDR1 is LNHDA and CDR2 is SQIVND (reference sequence). The CDR3 DNA reads TGTGCCAGTAGTAACCGGGACAGCTCTGGAAACACCATATATTTT. The encoded protein is CASSNRDSSGNTIYF.

This clone was seen a handful of times. The V call is TRBV2, the J call TRBJ2-3; 8 nucleotides agree with TRBD1. This CDR3 region has 16 residues. J lost 1 base, V lost 6 bases, and 9 bases had no gene match. In germline, CDR1 is SNHLY, CDR2 FYNNEI. CDR3 residues: CASSERQGPGTDTQYF. Here the CDR3 DNA reads TGTGCCAGCAGCGAAAGACAGGGGCCAGGCACAGATACGCAGTATTTT. Full variable domain (remainder filled in from reference TRBV2 and TRBJ2-3): EPEVTQTPSHQVTQMGQEVILRCVPISNHLYFYWYRQILGQKVEFLVSFYNNEISEKSEIFDDQFSVERPDGSNFTLKIRSTKLEDSAMYFCASSERQGPGTDTQYFGPGTRLTVL.

Here the CDR3 DNA reads TGTGCCAGCAGTTCCCCAATCGGGACAGGTGAAGGCGCAGATACGCAGTATTTT. As protein: CASSSPIGTGEGADTQYF. The rearrangement links TRBV28 to TRBJ2-3, with TRBD1 identical over 8 bases. V lost 4 bases, J lost 4 bases, and 16 bases stayed unmatched. The CDR3 has 18 amino acids. Germline V lookup: CDR1 MDHEN, CDR2 SYDVKM.

J is TRBJ2-7 and V is TRBV5-6; D perhaps matches TRBD1 (5 bases). CDR1 is SGHDT and CDR2 is YYEEEE in the germline V gene. CDR3 length: 13 residues. The V end lost 2 bases, the J end lost 5 bases, and 11 bases lay between the germline ends. The CDR3 spells CASSFWQGNEQYF. The CDR3 DNA reads as TGTGCCAGCAGCTTTTGGCAGGGCAACGAGCAGTACTTC.